One and the same sample provided the 9 T cell receptor beta chains below, sequenced in a study of graft-versus-host responses after intestinal transplantation. TCRdb keeps only in-frame clones here, not all; method: immunoSEQ multiplex PCR. Among around 20,000 clones listed, about 92% were seen once. The specimen comprised PBMCs, sampled roughly 260 days after intestinal transplant. All receptors come from a human patient who received an intestinal transplant, so some T cells may come from the graft donor.

This clone was observed once. The chain recombines TRBV6-5 with TRBJ1-1; D remains unclear. Germline CDR1 and CDR2: MNHEY and SVGAGI. CDR3 length equals 15 residues. The V gene lost 0 bases and the J gene lost 1 base, with 9 bases spanning the gap. The CDR3 protein is CASSYSRRGNTEAFF. DNA of the CDR3: TGTGCCAGCAGTTACTCGAGGCGGGGGAACACTGAAGCTTTCTTT.

The chain links TRBV4-1 to TRBJ2-5; TRBD2 matches 13 bases. V was pared by 5 bases and J by 1 base, with 4 bases of the junction left unmatched. Germline CDR1 reads MGHRA; CDR2 reads YSYEKL. This CDR3 has 16 residues. This CDR3 reads CASSLLAGGSQETQYF. As DNA, the CDR3 is TGCGCCAGCAGCTTACTAGCGGGAGGGAGCCAAGAGACCCAGTACTTC.

This clone was recorded a few times. Written as DNA, the CDR3 is TGTGCCAGCAGCTCGCCATCGGGACAGGGCGGTCTGGAGGAGACCCAGTACTTC. Its protein product is CASSSPSGQGGLEETQYF. The chain employs TRBV7-6 and TRBJ2-5; 9 bases match TRBD1. V shed 4 bases, J shed 5 bases, and the junction held 17 bases outside the gene matches. CDR3 size: 18 residues. Per germline, CDR1 SGHVS and CDR2 FNYEAQ.

The V and J genes are TRBV25-1 and TRBJ1-1, with 7 positions matching TRBD1. The germline gives CDR1 MGHDK, CDR2 SYGVNS. The CDR3 has 15 amino acids. With V trimmed by 5 bases and J by 6 bases, 12 bases remained unmatched. CDR3 DNA: TGTGCCAGCAGTAGAAGGGGGCCCGGGGTCCCTGAAGCTTTCTTT. Encoded protein: CASSRRGPGVPEAFF.

This chain connects TRBV7-9 to TRBJ2-3, with 15 bases identical to TRBD2. In germline, CDR1 is SEHNR, CDR2 FQNEAQ (reference sequence). After removal of 5 bases from V and 4 bases from J, the junction contained 10 bases not matched to a gene. CDR3 length: 18 amino acids. CDR3 region: CASSAGLAGGSGADTQYF. CDR3 DNA sequence: TGTGCCAGCAGCGCGGGACTAGCGGGAGGATCGGGCGCAGATACGCAGTATTTT.

This clone was detected only a few times. V and J are TRBV4-2 and TRBJ2-3; 12 bases fit TRBD2. Germline V gives CDR1 LGHNA, CDR2 YNFKEQ. The V gene end was trimmed by 1 base and the J gene end by 4 bases; junction bases not matched to a gene: 0. This CDR3 is built from 15 residues. The CDR3 is CASSQGLAGADTQYF. As DNA, the CDR3 is TGTGCCAGCAGCCAAGGACTAGCGGGAGCAGATACGCAGTATTTT.

The chain joins TRBV29-1 to TRBJ2-1; TRBD2 aligns across 10 bases. J lost 3 bases, V lost 4 bases, and 3 bases had no gene match. This CDR3 is 14 amino acids long. Germline CDR1 reads SQVTM; CDR2 reads ANQGSEA. The CDR3 reads CSVVRTSGYNEQFF. The CDR3 DNA reads as TGCAGCGTTGTTAGGACTAGCGGCTACAATGAGCAGTTCTTC.

The V gene is TRBV7-9, the J gene TRBJ1-2, with 8 bases matching TRBD1. V gave up 5 bases and J gave up 2 bases; unmatched junction bases: 4. The CDR3 covers 14 residues. The germline gives CDR1 SEHNR, CDR2 FQNEAQ (reference sequence). The CDR3: CASSPDRVNYGYTF. In DNA form, the CDR3 reads TGTGCCAGCAGCCCGGACAGGGTAAACTATGGCTACACCTTC.

This clone was seen only once. The CDR3 region is CASSFTIGERETPDTQYF. In nucleotides, the CDR3 is TGTGCCAGCAGTTTTACCATCGGGGAGCGGGAGACCCCTGATACGCAGTATTTT. The chain has TRBV27 and TRBJ2-3; 8 bases agree with TRBD2. The CDR3 runs to 18 residues. Germline loops: CDR1 MNHEY, CDR2 SMNVEV (reference sequence). V lost 3 bases and J lost 6; bases outside the gene matches: 17.